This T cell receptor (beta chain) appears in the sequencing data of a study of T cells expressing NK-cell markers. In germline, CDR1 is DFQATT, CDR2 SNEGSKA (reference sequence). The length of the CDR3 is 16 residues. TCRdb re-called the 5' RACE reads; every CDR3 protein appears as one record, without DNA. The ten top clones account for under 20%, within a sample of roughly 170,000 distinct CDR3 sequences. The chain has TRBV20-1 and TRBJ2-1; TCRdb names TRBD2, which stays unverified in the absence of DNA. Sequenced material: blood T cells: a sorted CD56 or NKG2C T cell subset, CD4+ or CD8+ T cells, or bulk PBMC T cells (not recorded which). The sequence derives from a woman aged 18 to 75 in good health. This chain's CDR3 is CSARDPLRELGNEQFF.